What follows are 16 T cell receptor beta chains derived from one specimen sequenced in a study of OX40 agonist ivuxolimab in advanced cancers. Data came from immunoSEQ multiplex PCR; TCRdb stores just in-frame clones and leaves some out. The profile shows about 14,000 clones, 82% of them singletons. Here the sequenced sample was CD4+ or CD8+ T cells sorted from blood, taken in a trial of the OX40 agonist ivuxolimab. These TCRs come from an adult with an advanced solid tumor such as melanoma, head and neck, liver or kidney cancer.

The chain combines TRBV28 with TRBJ2-7; 7 bases fit TRBD1. CDR3 length: 15 amino acids. Germline lookup yields CDR1 MDHEN and CDR2 SYDVKM. J lost 4 bases, V lost 5 bases, and 11 bases had no gene match. The CDR3 nucleotides are TGTGCCAGCAGTACGACCCCGGGACAGACATACGAGCAGTACTTC. It specifies CASSTTPGQTYEQYF.

The CDR3 region is CASSVSGTSGDEQYF. The CDR3, as DNA: TGTGCCAGCAGCGTATCCGGGACTAGCGGTGACGAGCAGTACTTC. The V gene is TRBV9, the J gene TRBJ2-7, with TRBD2 identical over 11 bases. Per the germline V gene, CDR1 is SGDLS and CDR2 is YYNGEE. Trimming removed 1 base from V and 5 bases from J; junction bases left unmatched: 5. The CDR3 contains 15 residues. The full variable domain, with the rest looked up from reference TRBV9 and TRBJ2-7, is DSGVTQTPKHLITATGQRVTLRCSPRSGDLSVYWYQQSLDQGLQFLIQYYNGEERAKGNILERFSAQQFPDLHSELNLSSLELGDSALYFCASSVSGTSGDEQYFGPGTRLTVT.

The genes are TRBV6-5 and TRBJ1-4, with TRBD1 identical over 7 bases. V gave up 0 bases and J gave up 3 bases; unmatched junction bases: 1. This CDR3 is built from 15 residues. Per germline, CDR1 MNHEY and CDR2 SVGAGI. In nucleotides, the CDR3 is TGTGCCAGCAGTTACTCCGGGACAGCTAATGAAAAACTGTTTTTT. Its protein product is CASSYSGTANEKLFF.

This clone was seen more than once but under ten times. V and J are TRBV14 and TRBJ1-2; TRBD1 is a possible D gene (6 bases). CDR3 length: 13 amino acids. Looked up from germline, CDR1 is SGHDN and CDR2 is FVKESK. The V end lost 4 bases, the J end lost 5 bases, and 11 bases lay between the germline ends. CDR3 residues: CASSPQDRYGYTF. The CDR3, as DNA: TGTGCCAGCAGCCCACAGGACAGATATGGCTACACCTTC.

The chain carries TRBV7-2 and TRBJ1-4, with D hard to call. The CDR3 consists of 16 residues. Germline V lookup: CDR1 SGHTA, CDR2 FQGNSA. V lost 1 base to trimming and J lost 8 bases, with 17 bases between them. The chain's CDR3 is CASSLGLGSAGEKLFF. The CDR3 region has the DNA TGTGCCAGCAGCTTAGGTCTAGGGTCTGCGGGCGAAAAACTGTTTTTT.

This clone was seen once. The chain couples TRBV14 to TRBJ1-3; D unresolved. From germline, CDR1 is SGHDN and CDR2 FVKESK. V lost 0 bases and J 4 bases, leaving 4 bases between the germline ends. CDR3 length: 13 residues. The CDR3 DNA reads TGTGCCAGCAGCCAAGATTTGGGAAACACCATATATTTT. Translation: CASSQDLGNTIYF.

This clone appeared once. The chain has TRBV11-2 and TRBJ2-2; TRBD1 might be the D (5 bases). This CDR3 is built from 15 residues. V lost 2 bases to trimming and J lost 1 base, with 8 bases between them. The germline CDR1 and CDR2 sequences are SGHAT and FQNNGV. Written as DNA, the CDR3 is TGTGCCAGCAGCTTACGCAGGGAGAACACCGGGGAGCTGTTTTTT. It translates to CASSLRRENTGELFF.

This clone is a singleton in its sample. The identical CDR3 is also encoded by other nucleotide sequences in the sample. As DNA, the CDR3 is TGTGCCAGCAGCTTGACTACCTTAGGCACTGAAGCTTTCTTT. Its translation: CASSLTTLGTEAFF. The genes are TRBV7-2 and TRBJ1-1; D ambiguous. V dropped 3 bases and J dropped 4 bases, with 12 bases sitting between them. The CDR3 is 14 amino acids. Germline V gene data show CDR1 as SGHTA and CDR2 as FQGNSA.

This chain uses TRBV6-5 with TRBJ2-2; D unresolved. Deletions cut 6 bases from V and 6 bases from J, with 5 bases between. The CDR3 length is 11 residues. CDR1 is MNHEY and CDR2 is SVGAGI in the germline V gene. The CDR3 is CASSGAGELFF. The DNA for the CDR3 is TGTGCCAGCAGCGGTGCCGGGGAGCTGTTTTTT.

The chain links TRBV7-9 to TRBJ2-1; D is possibly TRBD1 (6 bases). Germline assignment: CDR1 SEHNR and CDR2 FQNEAQ (reference sequence). The CDR3 length is 18 residues. The V and J ends lost 6 bases and 1 base respectively, with 22 bases between them. The CDR3 loop is CASSSTGQPDLSYNEQFF. CDR3 in DNA: TGTGCCAGCAGTTCAACCGGACAGCCCGACCTATCCTACAATGAGCAGTTCTTC.

A single count supports this clone. V is TRBV9 and J is TRBJ1-4, with 12 bases identical to TRBD1. Germline CDR1 is SGDLS and CDR2 is YYNGEE. The CDR3 sequence is 16 residues long. Trimming took 4 bases from V and 14 from J; bases not matched to a gene: 15. CDR3 DNA: TGTGCCAGCAGCCTCCATTCCGGGACAGGGGGCGGACGGCTGTTTTTT. This encodes CASSLHSGTGGGRLFF.

The chain combines TRBV9 with TRBJ2-5; tentative D call: TRBD2 (5 bases). CDR3 size: 15 residues. From germline, CDR1 is SGDLS and CDR2 YYNGEE. Trimming removed 5 bases at V and 0 bases at J, with 14 bases between. The CDR3 sequence: CASSRWTANQETQYF. The CDR3 DNA reads TGTGCCAGCAGTCGATGGACTGCGAACCAAGAGACCCAGTACTTC.

This clone was seen a single time. The gene calls are TRBV7-6 and TRBJ2-5; unclear D gene. The V gene's germline CDR1 is SGHVS and CDR2 FNYEAQ. The V gene lost 4 bases and the J gene lost 7 bases, with 16 bases spanning the gap. The CDR3 totals 14 residues. The CDR3 protein is CASSSSPLDGTQYF. DNA for the CDR3: TGTGCCAGCAGCTCTTCGCCCCTCGACGGGACCCAGTACTTC.

The rearrangement links TRBV6-5 to TRBJ1-4; D unclear. Per the germline V gene, CDR1 is MNHEY and CDR2 is SVGAGI. The CDR3 extends over 15 amino acids. V lost 4 bases, J lost 6 bases, and 15 bases lay in between. The CDR3: CASSLAQLSDEKLFF. CDR3 DNA sequence: TGTGCCAGCAGTTTAGCACAGCTTTCCGATGAAAAACTGTTTTTT.

This clone was observed a handful of times. The rearrangement links TRBV4-3 to TRBJ2-2; possibly TRBD1 for D (6 bases). Germline-derived CDR1 and CDR2 are LGHNA and YSLEER. V lost 1 base and J lost 5, with 11 bases in between. CDR3 size: 15 residues. CDR3: CASSQAGDKTGELFF. The CDR3 DNA follows: TGCGCCAGCAGCCAAGCAGGGGATAAGACCGGGGAGCTGTTTTTT.

The chain is built from TRBV6-1 and TRBJ1-5, with D uncertain. Trimming took off 2 bases at V and 0 bases at J, with 5 bases between the two ends. CDR1 is MNHNS and CDR2 is SASEGT in the germline V gene. There are 14 residues in the CDR3. Here the CDR3 reads CASSERYSNQPQHF. The CDR3 DNA reads as TGTGCCAGCAGTGAAAGATATAGCAATCAGCCCCAGCATTTT.